This is a list of T cell receptor beta chains from one sample in a study of OX40 agonist ivuxolimab in advanced cancers. Method: immunoSEQ multiplex PCR; TCRdb's copy keeps in-frame clones and lacks some. This sample has roughly 75,000 clones, with about 88% found just once. The starting material was CD4+ or CD8+ T cells sorted from blood, obtained in a trial of the OX40 agonist ivuxolimab. The receptors were sampled from an adult with an advanced solid tumor such as melanoma, head and neck, liver or kidney cancer. Each CDR3 is given with its conserved first and last residue. A D gene is named only where the DNA matches it firmly. Clone size is given for some rows only: seen once, a few or many times, or a class if the clone is expanded.

>TRBJ1-1|TRBD1|TRBV5-4|NA
TGTGCCAGCAGCTCGGGGACAGGGATCGAAGGGTACACTGAAGCTTTCTTT
CASSSGTGIEGYTEAFF
>TRBJ2-1|NA|TRBV7-2|once
TGTGCCAGCAGCTTAGAAACAGCCTATAACAATGAGCAGTTCTTC
CASSLETAYNNEQFF
>TRBJ2-5|NA|TRBV18|NA
TGTGCCAGCTCACCCAGGGAACGAGAGACCCAGTACTTC
CASSPRERETQYF
>TRBJ2-3|NA|TRBV5-5|NA
TGTGCCAGCAGCTTGACGTTAGGGCAGGGAATCGTTACGCAGTATTTT
CASSLTLGQGIVTQYF
>TRBJ2-7|TRBD2|TRBV6-1|NA
TGTGCCAGCAGTGAAGGGACTAGCGGGAGGCCACTTTCCTTC
CASSEGTSGRPLSF
>TRBJ1-2|NA|TRBV27|NA
TGTGCCAGCAGTTTATCGGCGAGCGCGATCTATGGCTACACCTTC
CASSLSASAIYGYTF
>TRBJ2-7|TRBD1|TRBV10-3|NA
TGTGCCATCAGTGAGTTGGCTCCGGGACAGGGAGACGAGCAGTACTTC
CAISELAPGQGDEQYF
>TRBJ2-5|TRBD1|TRBV28|NA
TGTGCCAGCAGCCCGCCCGGCAGGGGGAGAGAGACCCAGTACTTC
CASSPPGRGRETQYF
>TRBJ2-1|NA|TRBV7-2|NA
TGTGCCAGCAGCGGAGGAGGGCTCGAGCAGTTCTTC
CASSGGGLEQFF
>TRBJ1-6|NA|TRBV7-9|NA
TGTGCCAGCAGCTTAGCCGATTCACCCCTCCACTTT
CASSLADSPLHF
>TRBJ1-1|NA|TRBV5-3|NA
TGTGCCAGAAGCTCCCCTGGGGGTAACACTGAAGCTTTCTTT
CARSSPGGNTEAFF
>TRBJ2-2|TRBD2|TRBV4-3|NA
TGCGCCAGCAGCCGAGAAGGACTAGCGGGAGGTCGTACCGGGGAGCTGTTTTTT
CASSREGLAGGRTGELFF
>TRBJ1-2|TRBD1|TRBV7-2|few
TGTGCCAGCAGCTCTTTGGACAGGGGCGCTTATGGCTACACCTTC
CASSSLDRGAYGYTF
>TRBJ1-1|NA|TRBV7-2|NA
TGTGCCAGCAGCAGATCAGTAACCGCTGAAGCTTTCTTT
CASSRSVTAEAFF